A single T cell receptor beta chain is shown here with its context. What it binds is not known. The data belong to a study of T cell clusters in autoimmune cytopenias. Study overall: TRB sequencing had a median 51,575 reads and 2,350 distinct clonotypes per sample.

The study's findings and limits: TRB repertoire shifts in secondary cytopenia and chronic lymphocytic leukemia mostly reflected lymphoma, not autoimmunity. Physiological T cell clusters of healthy donors were apparently absent in primary autoimmune cytopenia patients.

TRB rearrangements were amplified by touch-down multiplex PCR with mixed TRB-A/B primers. TCRdb re-called the multiplex PCR reads; every CDR3 protein appears as one record, without DNA. This sample lists 890 or so distinct CDR3 sequences; its ten largest clones have around 21%. The length of the CDR3 is 14 residues. The germline V gene encodes CDR1 MDHEN and CDR2 SYDVKM. Each sample's input was around 250 ng genomic DNA, roughly 40,000 genome equivalents. This receptor was identified in a human donor with an autoimmune cytopenia or autoimmune hepatitis (not recorded which). The chain couples TRBV28 to TRBJ1-5. Sequencing was performed on peripheral blood. The CDR3 region is CASSQGGSNQPQHF.